This T cell receptor beta chain emerged from a study of vaccination and CD4 T cells after COVID-19. From germline, CDR1 is SGHTA and CDR2 FQGNSA. This CDR3 spans 17 amino acids. Trimming cost V 5 bases and J 0 bases, with 14 bases left between them. Specified treatment: approximately 11-day PBMC culture with coronavirus spike peptide pools or control peptides (ViraFEST assay). This clonotype was counted only a few times. Antigen unknown. Oncomine TCR Beta short-read sequencing was applied to DNA from cultured CD4+ T cells. The template was genomic DNA from cultured CD4+ T cells. TCRdb fed the PCR reads into MiXCR, producing one record per CDR3 protein. The sample holds around 15,000 distinct CDR3 sequences, approximately 55% seen once.

This receptor was obtained from a human donor who had recovered from COVID-19. Sequenced here: CD4+ T cells from blood, cultured in vitro, sampled before SARS-CoV-2 vaccination. This chain links TRBV7-2 with TRBJ2-6; D tentatively fits TRBD1 or TRBD2 (5 bases each). The CDR3 nucleotides are TGTGCCAGCAGCGACCCCCCAGGGAGCTCTGGGGCCAACGTCCTGACTTTC. This translates into CASSDPPGSSGANVLTF.